Below are 32 T cell receptor beta chains sequenced from a single sample in a study of blood T cell repertoires in COVID-19. Measured with immunoSEQ multiplex PCR; TCRdb has only the in-frame clones, and not every one. The sample holds 49,000 or so clones, around 83% seen once. The specimen sequenced was peripheral blood. These receptor sequences come from a man aged 60-69 years with active COVID-19.

The chain couples TRBV9 to TRBJ2-4; TRBD1 aligns across 7 bases. Germline V gives CDR1 SGDLS, CDR2 YYNGEE. V lost 1 base to trimming and J lost 9 bases; unmatched junction nucleotides: 4. The CDR3 has 13 residues. Here the CDR3 DNA reads TGTGCCAGCAGCGTAAGGTCAGGGGGCATTCAGTACTTC. It encodes CASSVRSGGIQYF.

This chain connects TRBV25-1 to TRBJ2-2; TRBD1 agrees at 9 bases. Looked up from germline, CDR1 is MGHDK and CDR2 is SYGVNS. This CDR3 is 16 amino acids long. With 4 bases clipped from V and 5 bases from J, the junction kept 8 bases outside the gene matches. Here the CDR3 reads CASSAHRGRGTGELFF. The CDR3 nucleotides are TGTGCCAGCAGTGCGCACAGGGGGCGCGGAACCGGGGAGCTGTTTTTT.

J is TRBJ2-6 and V is TRBV5-8, with D uncertain. Germline V CDR1 and CDR2: SGHTS, YDEGEE. This CDR3 comprises 15 residues. The germline V and J ends were trimmed by 3 bases and 2 bases, with 9 bases remaining between them. CDR3 DNA sequence: TGTGCCAGCAGCTCATTACTTCCTGGGGCCAACGTCCTGACTTTC. Protein sequence: CASSSLLPGANVLTF.

The CDR3 region has the DNA TGTGCCAGCGGAGGGGAGACCTACGAGCAGTACTTC. As protein: CASGGETYEQYF. The chain recombines TRBV9 with TRBJ2-7; tentative D call: TRBD2 (6 bases). The germline V and J ends were trimmed by 7 bases and 2 bases, with 10 bases remaining between them. Germline V gene data show CDR1 as SGDLS and CDR2 as YYNGEE. This CDR3 contains 12 residues.

The chain combines TRBV6-5 with TRBJ2-7; 8 bases align to TRBD1. Per germline, CDR1 MNHEY and CDR2 SVGAGI. The V gene end was trimmed by 2 bases and the J gene end by 1 base; junction bases not matched to a gene: 4. The CDR3 is 15 amino acids. CDR3 in DNA: TGTGCCAGCAGTTACGGTGGGACAGGTTCCTACGAGCAGTACTTC. Residues: CASSYGGTGSYEQYF.

V and J are TRBV5-4 and TRBJ2-1, with 8 bases fitting TRBD2. In germline, CDR1 is SGHNT, CDR2 YYREEE (reference sequence). V dropped 2 bases and J dropped 5; count of bases not matched to a gene: 3. The length of the CDR3 is 14 residues. This chain's CDR3 is CASSFGGANNEQFF. The CDR3, as DNA: TGTGCCAGCAGCTTCGGGGGGGCTAACAATGAGCAGTTCTTC. Full variable domain (outside the CDR3, taken from reference TRBV5-4 and TRBJ2-1): ETGVTQSPTHLIKTRGQQVTLRCSSQSGHNTVSWYQQALGQGPQFIFQYYREEENGRGNFPPRFSGLQFPNYSSELNVNALELDDSALYLCASSFGGANNEQFFGPGTRLTVL.

The genes are TRBV28 and TRBJ1-4, with TRBD1 as a possible D gene (5 bases). Germline loops: CDR1 MDHEN, CDR2 SYDVKM. This CDR3 spans 14 amino acids. Trimming shortened V by 6 bases and J by 7 bases, and 15 bases separated the two germline ends. CDR3 residues: CASRVSGHREKLFF. In DNA, the CDR3 is TGTGCCAGCAGAGTATCCGGACACCGTGAAAAACTGTTTTTT.

This rearrangement joins TRBV2 to TRBJ2-6; 10 positions agree with TRBD1. V was clipped by 3 bases and J by 3 bases; unmatched bases: 14. Germline V gene sequence: CDR1 SNHLY, CDR2 FYNNEI. The CDR3 loop spans 20 amino acids. Here the CDR3 reads CASSELTLGTGVSGANVLTF. The CDR3 DNA reads as TGTGCCAGCAGTGAGCTCACCTTGGGGACAGGGGTGAGTGGGGCCAACGTCCTGACTTTC.

This clone appeared once. The chain carries TRBV2 and TRBJ1-1; 8 bases agree with TRBD1. The V gene end was trimmed by 7 bases and the J gene end by 5 bases; junction bases not matched to a gene: 18. In germline, CDR1 is SNHLY, CDR2 FYNNEI. The CDR3 sequence is 17 residues long. The chain's CDR3 is CASNLLKLGQGITEAFF. CDR3 in DNA: TGTGCCAGCAATCTCCTAAAACTAGGACAGGGAATAACTGAAGCTTTCTTT.

This clone appeared a few times. V and J are TRBV6-1 and TRBJ2-3; a possible D gene is TRBD2 (6 bases). This CDR3 comprises 14 residues. Per germline, CDR1 MNHNS and CDR2 SASEGT. Trimming shortened V by 1 base and J by 4 bases, and 9 bases separated the two germline ends. CDR3 amino acids: CASSEGGDADTQYF. The DNA of the CDR3 is TGTGCCAGCAGTGAAGGGGGGGACGCAGATACGCAGTATTTT.

V gene TRBV18 combines with J gene TRBJ2-4, with 7 bases lining up with TRBD1. The CDR3 spans 16 residues. J was trimmed by 0 bases and V by 3 bases; bases with no gene match: 5. Looked up from germline, CDR1 is KGHSH and CDR2 is LQKENI. In DNA form, the CDR3 reads TGTGCCAGCTCACCCCGGGACAGACTAGCCAAAAACATTCAGTACTTC. Its translation is CASSPRDRLAKNIQYF.

The chain employs TRBV18 and TRBJ1-3; no reliable D call. The CDR3 runs 16 residues. Germline values: CDR1 KGHSH, CDR2 LQKENI. The germline V and J ends were trimmed by 6 bases and 6 bases, with 21 bases remaining between them. CDR3 in amino acids: CASSQYDKPVKNTIYF. Here the CDR3 DNA reads TGTGCCAGCTCTCAATACGACAAGCCAGTCAAAAACACCATATATTTT. Based on the CDR3 plus reference TRBV18 and TRBJ1-3, the full variable domain is NAGVMQNPRHLVRRRGQEARLRCSPMKGHSHVYWYRQLPEEGLKFMVYLQKENIIDESGMPKERFSAEFPKEGPSILRIQQVVRGDSAAYFCASSQYDKPVKNTIYFGEGSWLTVV.

V usage is TRBV28 and J usage is TRBJ2-1; no definite D call. Germline CDR1 is MDHEN and CDR2 is SYDVKM. The V and J ends lost 6 bases and 7 bases respectively, with 7 bases between them. The CDR3 runs to 11 residues. CDR3 amino acids: CASRVANEQFF. CDR3 coding DNA: TGTGCCAGCAGGGTAGCAAATGAGCAGTTCTTC.

This clone has only one observation. The V and J genes are TRBV10-3 and TRBJ2-1; 13 bases align to TRBD2. This CDR3 region has 14 residues. Germline CDR1 reads ENHRY; CDR2 reads SYGVKD. Trimming cost V 4 bases and J 8 bases; bases outside gene matches: 2. The CDR3 loop is CAISVTSGRDEQFF. In DNA, the CDR3 is TGTGCCATCAGTGTTACTAGCGGGAGGGATGAGCAGTTCTTC.

This chain joins TRBV9 and TRBJ2-5; D unclear. The CDR3 has 12 amino acids. The germline V gene has CDR1 SGDLS and CDR2 YYNGEE. Trimming took 2 bases from V and 7 from J, leaving 9 bases between them. The CDR3 DNA is TGTGCCAGCAGCGTTACGACTGGGACCCAGTACTTC. Translated, it gives CASSVTTGTQYF.

This chain connects TRBV28 to TRBJ2-3; D might be TRBD2 (5 bases). This CDR3 spans 15 amino acids. The ends were cut back, 6 bases at V and 3 bases at J, with 16 bases in the middle. CDR1 is MDHEN, CDR2 SYDVKM, per germline. The CDR3 region is CASRPQREITDTQYF. CDR3 coding DNA: TGTGCCAGCAGGCCCCAACGGGAAATAACAGATACGCAGTATTTT.

J is TRBJ2-3 and V is TRBV29-1; perhaps TRBD2 as D (5 bases). Trimming shortened V by 6 bases and J by 1 base, and 14 bases separated the two germline ends. This CDR3 is 14 amino acids long. The germline gives CDR1 SQVTM, CDR2 ANQGSEA. The CDR3 nucleotides are TGCAGCGTGCTAGCCCCGTCCGGCACAGATACGCAGTATTTT. It specifies CSVLAPSGTDTQYF.

The chain is built from TRBV7-2 and TRBJ2-7; TRBD2 matches at 10 bases. Germline V gives CDR1 SGHTA, CDR2 FQGNSA. The CDR3 has 17 amino acids. The J segment lost 2 bases and the V segment lost 5 bases, leaving 12 bases of the junction unmatched. The CDR3 region is CASSTHSSGRPPYEQYF. In nucleotides, the CDR3 is TGTGCCAGCAGCACCCACTCTAGCGGGAGACCTCCCTACGAGCAGTACTTC.

The V and J genes are TRBV9 and TRBJ1-2, with 7 bases identical to TRBD1. CDR3 length: 14 residues. Germline CDR1 reads SGDLS; CDR2 reads YYNGEE. With V trimmed by 3 bases and J by 5 bases, 7 bases remained unmatched. CDR3 sequence (DNA): TGTGCCAGCAGCGCTCTCGGGACAGAGTATGGCTACACCTTC. Protein: CASSALGTEYGYTF.

This chain uses TRBV5-1 with TRBJ1-3; no firm D call. V was clipped by 0 bases and J by 0 bases, with 10 bases between them. Germline CDR1 is SGHRS and CDR2 is YFSETQ. There are 16 residues in the CDR3. As DNA, the CDR3 is TGCGCCAGCAGCTTGGCTCCAGGCAGCTCTGGAAACACCATATATTTT. Protein product: CASSLAPGSSGNTIYF.

The CDR3 DNA is TGTGCCAGCAGCTTAGGACTTATCGGGGCTAGCGGGAGTGATGACTACGAGCAGTACTTC. Translating it yields CASSLGLIGASGSDDYEQYF. This rearrangement joins TRBV7-8 to TRBJ2-7, with TRBD2 matching over 10 bases. This CDR3 region has 20 residues. Germline assignment: CDR1 SGHVS and CDR2 FQNEAQ. The junction had 18 bases not matched to a gene; V was cut back by 1 base and J by 3 bases.

The chain's CDR3 is CAWSRGEGRTGELFF. The CDR3 region has the DNA TGTGCCTGGAGTAGGGGGGAGGGCCGCACCGGGGAGCTGTTTTTT. This sequence joins TRBV30 and TRBJ2-2; possible D gene TRBD2, 7 bases. The V and J ends lost 2 bases and 4 bases respectively, with 14 bases between them. There are 15 residues in the CDR3. CDR1 and CDR2 (germline): GTSNPN, SVGIG (reference sequence).

The chain joins TRBV2 to TRBJ2-1, with TRBD2 matching 13 bases. The CDR3 runs 16 residues. CDR1 is SNHLY and CDR2 is FYNNEI in the germline V gene. J gave up 9 bases and V 6 bases, and 11 bases lay outside the gene matches. In DNA form, the CDR3 reads TGTGCCAGCAGCCCGAGGGGGACTAGCGGGACCGGTGAGCAGTTCTTC. Translating gives CASSPRGTSGTGEQFF.

V is TRBV28 and J is TRBJ1-1, with 8 bases identical to TRBD1. V was pared by 5 bases and J by 9 bases, with 5 bases of the junction left unmatched. Germline CDR1 is MDHEN and CDR2 is SYDVKM. This CDR3 spans 12 amino acids. In DNA form, the CDR3 reads TGTGCCAGCAGTCCCGGACAGGGTAAAGCTTTCTTT. Protein sequence: CASSPGQGKAFF. Full variable domain (outside the CDR3, taken from reference TRBV28 and TRBJ1-1): DVKVTQSSRYLVKRTGEKVFLECVQDMDHENMFWYRQDPGLGLRLIYFSYDVKMKEKGDIPEGYSVSREKKERFSLILESASTNQTSMYLCASSPGQGKAFFGQGTRLTVV.

This chain joins TRBV5-1 and TRBJ2-3; 8 nucleotides agree with TRBD2. Trimming removed 4 bases from V and 2 bases from J; junction bases left unmatched: 9. This CDR3 is built from 16 residues. Germline V CDR1 and CDR2: SGHRS, YFSETQ. This CDR3 is CASSLGAGGPTDTQYF. Written as DNA, the CDR3 is TGCGCCAGCAGCCTGGGGGCGGGGGGTCCCACAGATACGCAGTATTTT. The whole variable domain, filled in from reference TRBV5-1 and TRBJ2-3, reads KAGVTQTPRYLIKTRGQQVTLSCSPISGHRSVSWYQQTPGQGLQFLFEYFSETQRNKGNFPGRFSGRQFSNSRSEMNVSTLELGDSALYLCASSLGAGGPTDTQYFGPGTRLTVL.

J is TRBJ1-3 and V is TRBV5-6; 7 bases map to TRBD1. The CDR3 runs 14 residues. V shed 1 base and J 6 bases; nucleotides not matched to a gene: 4. CDR1 is SGHDT, CDR2 YYEEEE, per germline. As DNA, the CDR3 is TGTGCCAGCAGCTTGACAGGGGCCGCAAACACCATATATTTT. Translated: CASSLTGAANTIYF.

The chain employs TRBV25-1 and TRBJ1-5; no clear D. Germline loops: CDR1 MGHDK, CDR2 SYGVNS. This CDR3 spans 14 amino acids. With 5 bases removed from V and 4 bases from J, the gap between germline ends came to 12 bases. CDR3 DNA sequence: TGTGCCAGCAGTCGATCGGTGACAAATCAGCCCCAGCATTTT. Protein sequence: CASSRSVTNQPQHF.

The V gene is TRBV7-2, the J gene TRBJ2-1; 7 bases match TRBD1. Germline assignment: CDR1 SGHTA and CDR2 FQGNSA. The CDR3 spans 15 residues. Germline trimming cut 1 base from V and 8 bases from J; bases unmatched to any gene: 8. The DNA for the CDR3 is TGTGCCAGCAGCTTAGTTCCAGGGGGAGTCGATGAGCAGTTCTTC. Translating gives CASSLVPGGVDEQFF.

The chain combines TRBV10-3 with TRBJ2-4, with TRBD2 matching over 11 bases. From germline, CDR1 is ENHRY and CDR2 SYGVKD. This CDR3 has 16 residues. The V segment lost 3 bases and the J segment 6 bases; nucleotides outside the gene matches: 7. This CDR3 reads CAISETGTSGRNIQYF. The DNA for the CDR3 is TGTGCCATCAGTGAAACCGGGACTAGCGGAAGAAACATTCAGTACTTC.

This clone was observed a few times. J is TRBJ2-5 and V is TRBV5-1, with 9 bases aligning to TRBD2. The CDR3 is made up of 17 amino acids. V trimming: 2 bases; J trimming: 5 bases; junction bases outside the gene matches: 13. Germline V gene data show CDR1 as SGHRS and CDR2 as YFSETQ. The CDR3: CASSFGSWRGGAETQYF. The DNA for the CDR3 is TGCGCCAGCAGCTTCGGAAGTTGGCGGGGGGGCGCGGAGACCCAGTACTTC.

The rearrangement links TRBV5-6 to TRBJ2-5; D possibly corresponds to TRBD2 (6 bases). The CDR3 is made up of 14 amino acids. Germline V lookup: CDR1 SGHDT, CDR2 YYEEEE. V lost 1 base to trimming and J lost 4 bases, with 11 bases between them. This CDR3 reads CASSLRGGGETQYF. CDR3 coding DNA: TGTGCCAGCAGCTTGAGGGGAGGAGGAGAGACCCAGTACTTC.

This clone was observed a single time. This chain joins TRBV28 and TRBJ1-2, with 8 bases lining up with TRBD1. V shed 8 bases and J 2 bases; nucleotides not matched to a gene: 4. Germline V gene lookup returns CDR1 MDHEN and CDR2 SYDVKM. The CDR3 consists of 13 residues. This chain's CDR3 is CASQTGANYGYTF. CDR3 nucleotide sequence: TGTGCCAGCCAGACAGGGGCCAACTATGGCTACACCTTC.